The sequence of this T cell receptor beta chain was determined in a study of CD8 T cells in ankylosing spondylitis listed by TCRdb under 2017. Notes on the research overall: The study profiled T cell receptor beta repertoires in healthy donors and ankylosing spondylitis patients to find disease-linked TCR variants. Samples of peripheral blood were taken, and for ankylosing spondylitis patients, synovial fluid was collected as well. The full study cohort comprised around 25 ankylosing spondylitis patients and 85 to 120 healthy donors. Overall study results and their limits: Significant enrichment of the disease-linked clones was reported in matched synovial fluid samples from ankylosing spondylitis patients. Some TCR beta motif variants had previously been reported in synovial fluid and blood of reactive arthritis patients, which suggested common disease-initiation mechanisms. A TCR beta motif made up of several highly homologous amino acid variants appeared to be characteristic of blood from ankylosing spondylitis patients. The disease-linked clones had a CD8+ phenotype and were found at relatively low frequencies in peripheral blood.

This clonotype turned up a few times. Its antigen is unknown. Base qualities are missing; no much larger clone stands one base away. The listed sequencing device is Illumina HiSeq 2500. Quantitative 5'-RACE with molecular barcodes was the method used to prepare the TCR beta libraries. In the source study's methods: A new computational method, built on a probabilistic model of VDJ rearrangement, was used to identify disease-linked TCR variants. In TCRdb, the public reads were trimmed at Q25 with fastp and aligned with MiXCR, with productive beta chains retained. Each CDR3 protein appears once, grouped with its most common genes and DNA. TCRdb, not the authors, supplied the V and J calls. The sample table records nearly 350,000 distinct CDR3 sequences; about 14% of these occur just once. Around 0.99% of the sample is held by the ten biggest clonotypes. This receptor was identified in a male donor with ankylosing spondylitis or in good health (not recorded which). The sequencing input was blood, either unsorted or a sorted T cell fraction (not recorded which).

The CDR3 amino acid sequence is: CASSDSLALFFNEQFF. In nucleotide form, the sequence is TGTGCCAGCAGCGATTCCCTAGCGTTATTTTTCAATGAGCAGTTCTTC. The chain joins TRBV6-2 or TRBV6-3 to TRBJ2-1; a tentative D call is TRBD2 (6 bases match). The CDR3 holds 16 amino acids from the cysteine to the phenylalanine. The only DNA kept is the CDR3, 48 bases in frame from the first base. The germline ends are 21 bases apart after V is trimmed by 6 bases and J by 6 bases. The germline V gene yields MNHEY for CDR1 and SVGEGT for CDR2.